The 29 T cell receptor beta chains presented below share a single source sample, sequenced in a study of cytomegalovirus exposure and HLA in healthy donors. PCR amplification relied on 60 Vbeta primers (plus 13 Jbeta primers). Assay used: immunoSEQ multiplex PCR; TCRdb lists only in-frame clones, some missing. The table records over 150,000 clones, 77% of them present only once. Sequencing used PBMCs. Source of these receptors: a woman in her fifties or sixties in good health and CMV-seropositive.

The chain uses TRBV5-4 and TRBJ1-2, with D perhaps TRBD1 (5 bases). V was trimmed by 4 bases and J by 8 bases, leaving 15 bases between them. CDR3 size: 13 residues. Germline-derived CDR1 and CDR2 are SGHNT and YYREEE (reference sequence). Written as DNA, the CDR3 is TGTGCCAGCAGCCAGGGCCCGGCTATAGGCTACACCTTC. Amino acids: CASSQGPAIGYTF.

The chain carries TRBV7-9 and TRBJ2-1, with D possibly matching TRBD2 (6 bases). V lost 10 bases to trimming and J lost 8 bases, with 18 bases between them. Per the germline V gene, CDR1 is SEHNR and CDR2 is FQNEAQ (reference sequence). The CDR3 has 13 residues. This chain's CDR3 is CATSRGGKDEQFF. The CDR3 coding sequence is TGTGCCACTTCCCGGGGCGGGAAGGATGAGCAGTTCTTC.

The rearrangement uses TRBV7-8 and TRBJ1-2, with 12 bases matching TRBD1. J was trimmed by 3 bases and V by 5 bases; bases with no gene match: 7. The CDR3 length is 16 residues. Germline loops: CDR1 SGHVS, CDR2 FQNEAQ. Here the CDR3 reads CASSPTRDRGHYGYTF. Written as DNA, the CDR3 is TGTGCCAGCAGCCCCACCCGGGACAGGGGGCACTATGGCTACACCTTC.

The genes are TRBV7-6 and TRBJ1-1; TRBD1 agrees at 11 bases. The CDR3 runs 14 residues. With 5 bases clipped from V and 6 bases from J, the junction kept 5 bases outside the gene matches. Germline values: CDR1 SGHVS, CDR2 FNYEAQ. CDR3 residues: CASSLGQGAAEAFF. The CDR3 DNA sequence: TGTGCCAGCAGCCTCGGACAGGGGGCTGCTGAAGCTTTCTTT.

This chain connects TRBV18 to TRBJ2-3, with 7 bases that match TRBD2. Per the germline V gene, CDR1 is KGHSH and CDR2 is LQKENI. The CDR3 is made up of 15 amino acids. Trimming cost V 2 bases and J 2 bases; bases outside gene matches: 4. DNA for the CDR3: TGTGCCAGCTCACCATCGGGGACTAACACAGATACGCAGTATTTT. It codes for CASSPSGTNTDTQYF.

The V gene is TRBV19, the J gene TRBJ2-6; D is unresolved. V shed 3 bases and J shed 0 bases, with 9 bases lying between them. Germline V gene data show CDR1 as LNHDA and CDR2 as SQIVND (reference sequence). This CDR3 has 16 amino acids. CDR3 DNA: TGTGCCAGTAGTATGGGCATCCCCTCTGGGGCCAACGTCCTGACTTTC. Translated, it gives CASSMGIPSGANVLTF.

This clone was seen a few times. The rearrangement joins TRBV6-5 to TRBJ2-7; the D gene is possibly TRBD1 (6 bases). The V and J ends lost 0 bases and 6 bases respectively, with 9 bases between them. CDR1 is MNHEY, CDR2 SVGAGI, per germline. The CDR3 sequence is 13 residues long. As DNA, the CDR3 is TGTGCCAGCAGTTACTCGAACAGGGCCGAGCAGTACTTC. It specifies CASSYSNRAEQYF.

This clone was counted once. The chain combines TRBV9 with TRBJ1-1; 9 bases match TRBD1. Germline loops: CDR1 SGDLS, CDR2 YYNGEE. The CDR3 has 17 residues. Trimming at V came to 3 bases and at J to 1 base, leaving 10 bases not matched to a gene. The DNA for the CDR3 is TGTGCCAGCAGCGGACAGGGGGGGGGAGAAACGAACACTGAAGCTTTCTTT. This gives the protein CASSGQGGGETNTEAFF.

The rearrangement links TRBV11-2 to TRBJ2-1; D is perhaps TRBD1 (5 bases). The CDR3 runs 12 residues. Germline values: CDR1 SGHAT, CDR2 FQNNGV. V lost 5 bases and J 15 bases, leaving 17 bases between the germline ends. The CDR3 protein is CASSPQESRLFF. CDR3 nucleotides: TGTGCCAGCAGCCCACAGGAGTCCCGCCTGTTCTTC.

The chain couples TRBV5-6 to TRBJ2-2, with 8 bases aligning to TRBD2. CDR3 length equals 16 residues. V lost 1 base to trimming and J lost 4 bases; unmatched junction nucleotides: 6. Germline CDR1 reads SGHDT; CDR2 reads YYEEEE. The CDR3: CASSLRSGGGTGELFF. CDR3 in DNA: TGTGCCAGCAGCTTGCGGTCGGGGGGGGGCACCGGGGAGCTGTTTTTT.

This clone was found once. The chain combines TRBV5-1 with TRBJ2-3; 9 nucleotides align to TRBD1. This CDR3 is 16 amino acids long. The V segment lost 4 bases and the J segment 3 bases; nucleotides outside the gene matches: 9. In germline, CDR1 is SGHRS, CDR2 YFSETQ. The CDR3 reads CASSSRTGGSTDTQYF. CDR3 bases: TGCGCCAGCAGCAGCCGTACAGGGGGCTCTACAGATACGCAGTATTTT.

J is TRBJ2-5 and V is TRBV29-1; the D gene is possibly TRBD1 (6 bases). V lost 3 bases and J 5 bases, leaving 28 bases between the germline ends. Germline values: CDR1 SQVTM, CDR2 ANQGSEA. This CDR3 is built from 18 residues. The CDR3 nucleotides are TGCAGCGTTGAGGGGATAAGTTTTGGGACACCTTTAGTGGAGACCCAGTACTTC. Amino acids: CSVEGISFGTPLVETQYF.

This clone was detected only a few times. CDR3 bases: TGTGCCAGCAGCTTAGTGGACGGGAGTTCAAATGAGCAGTTCTTC. Encoded protein: CASSLVDGSSNEQFF. The chain has TRBV7-6 and TRBJ2-1, with D perhaps TRBD2 (6 bases). The CDR3 runs 15 residues. V was clipped by 1 base and J by 7 bases, with 14 bases between them. CDR1 SGHVS and CDR2 FNYEAQ come from the germline V gene. The full variable domain, in which reference TRBV7-6 and TRBJ2-1 provide the parts outside the CDR3, is GAGVSQSPRYKVTKRGQDVALRCDPISGHVSLYWYRQALGQGPEFLTYFNYEAQQDKSGLPNDRFSAERPEGSISTLTIQRTEQRDSAMYRCASSLVDGSSNEQFFGPGTRLTVL.

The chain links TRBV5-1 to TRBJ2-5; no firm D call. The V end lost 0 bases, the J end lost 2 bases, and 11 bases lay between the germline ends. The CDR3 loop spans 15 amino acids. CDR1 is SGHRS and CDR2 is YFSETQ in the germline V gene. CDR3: CASSLDTAPQETQYF. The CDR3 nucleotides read TGCGCCAGCAGCTTGGACACAGCCCCACAAGAGACCCAGTACTTC.

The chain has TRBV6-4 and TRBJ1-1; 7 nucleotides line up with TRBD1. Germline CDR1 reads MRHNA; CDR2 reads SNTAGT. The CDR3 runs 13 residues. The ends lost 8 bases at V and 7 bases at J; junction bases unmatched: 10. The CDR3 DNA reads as TGTGCCAGCCGCGACAGGGCCTCCGGTGAAGCTTTCTTT. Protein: CASRDRASGEAFF.

CDR3 coding DNA: TGTGCCAGTAGTATTGACGGGTGGGAGCAGTACTTC. This sequence encodes CASSIDGWEQYF. The chain recombines TRBV19 with TRBJ2-7; no reliable D call. The CDR3 spans 12 residues. The germline gives CDR1 LNHDA, CDR2 SQIVND (reference sequence). V was cut by 3 bases and J by 7 bases, with 10 bases left in between. The whole variable domain, filled in from reference TRBV19 and TRBJ2-7, reads DGGITQSPKYLFRKEGQNVTLSCEQNLNHDAMYWYRQDPGQGLRLIYYSQIVNDFQKGDIAEGYSVSREKKESFPLTVTSAQKNPTAFYLCASSIDGWEQYFGPGTRLTVT.

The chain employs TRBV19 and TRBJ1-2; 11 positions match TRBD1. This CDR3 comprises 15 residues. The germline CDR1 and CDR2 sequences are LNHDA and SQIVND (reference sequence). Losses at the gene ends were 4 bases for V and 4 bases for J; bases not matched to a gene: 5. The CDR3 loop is CASSSGQGAPYGYTF. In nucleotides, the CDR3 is TGTGCCAGTAGTAGCGGACAGGGGGCTCCCTATGGCTACACCTTC. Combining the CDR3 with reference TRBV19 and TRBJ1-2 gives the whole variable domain DGGITQSPKYLFRKEGQNVTLSCEQNLNHDAMYWYRQDPGQGLRLIYYSQIVNDFQKGDIAEGYSVSREKKESFPLTVTSAQKNPTAFYLCASSSGQGAPYGYTFGSGTRLTVV.

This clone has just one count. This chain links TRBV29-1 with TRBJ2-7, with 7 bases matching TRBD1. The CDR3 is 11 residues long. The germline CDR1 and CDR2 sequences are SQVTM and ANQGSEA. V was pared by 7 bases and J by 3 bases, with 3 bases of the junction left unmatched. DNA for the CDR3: TGCAGCGCTGGGACAGTCTACGAGCAGTACTTC. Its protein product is CSAGTVYEQYF.

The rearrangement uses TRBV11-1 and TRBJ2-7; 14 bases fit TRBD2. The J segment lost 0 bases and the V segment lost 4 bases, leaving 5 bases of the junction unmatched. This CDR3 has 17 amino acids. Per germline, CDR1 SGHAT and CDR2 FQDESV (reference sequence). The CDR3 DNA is TGTGCCAGCAGCTCACGACTAGCGGGAGGGGACTCCTACGAGCAGTACTTC. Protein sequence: CASSSRLAGGDSYEQYF.

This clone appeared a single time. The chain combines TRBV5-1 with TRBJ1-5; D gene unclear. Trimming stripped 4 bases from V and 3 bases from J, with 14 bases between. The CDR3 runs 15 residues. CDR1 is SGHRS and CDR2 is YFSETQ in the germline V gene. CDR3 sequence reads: CASSRSTEANQPQHF. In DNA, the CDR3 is TGCGCCAGCAGCCGATCAACCGAGGCCAATCAGCCCCAGCATTTT.

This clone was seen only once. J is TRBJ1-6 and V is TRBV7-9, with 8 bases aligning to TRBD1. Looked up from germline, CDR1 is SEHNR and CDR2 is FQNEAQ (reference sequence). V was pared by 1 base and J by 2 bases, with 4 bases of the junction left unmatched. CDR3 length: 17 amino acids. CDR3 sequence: CASSLGQGSTYNSPLHF. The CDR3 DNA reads TGTGCCAGCAGCTTAGGACAGGGGTCGACCTATAATTCACCCCTCCACTTT.

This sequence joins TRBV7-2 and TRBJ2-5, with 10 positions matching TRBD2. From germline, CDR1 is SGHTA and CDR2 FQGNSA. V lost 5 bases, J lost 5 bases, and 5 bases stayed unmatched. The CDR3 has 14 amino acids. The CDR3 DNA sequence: TGTGCCAGCAGCCTACAGACTAGCGGGGAGACCCAGTACTTC. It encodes CASSLQTSGETQYF.

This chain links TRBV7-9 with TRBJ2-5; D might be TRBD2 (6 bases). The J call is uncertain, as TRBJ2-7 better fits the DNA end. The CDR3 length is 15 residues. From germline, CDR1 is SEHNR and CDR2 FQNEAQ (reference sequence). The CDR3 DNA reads TGTGCCAGCAGCTTATGGGGGGTAGGACCCTACGAGCAGTACTTC. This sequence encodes CASSLWGVGPYEQYF.

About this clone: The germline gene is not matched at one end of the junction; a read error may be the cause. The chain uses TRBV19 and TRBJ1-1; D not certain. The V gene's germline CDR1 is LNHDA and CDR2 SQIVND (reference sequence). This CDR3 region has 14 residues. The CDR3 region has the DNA TGTGACAGTATCACACCCGCACTGAACACTGAAGCTTTCTTT. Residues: CDSITPALNTEAFF. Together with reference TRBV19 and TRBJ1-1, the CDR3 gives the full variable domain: DGGITQSPKYLFRKEGQNVTLSCEQNLNHDAMYWYRQDPGQGLRLIYYSQIVNDFQKGDIAEGYSVSREKKESFPLTVTSAQKNPTAFYLCDSITPALNTEAFFGQGTRLTVV.

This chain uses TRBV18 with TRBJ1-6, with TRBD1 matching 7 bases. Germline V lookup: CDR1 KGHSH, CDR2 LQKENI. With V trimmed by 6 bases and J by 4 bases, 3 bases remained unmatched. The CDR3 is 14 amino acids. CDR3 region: CASSGQVYNSPLHF. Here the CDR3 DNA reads TGTGCCAGCTCTGGACAGGTTTATAATTCACCCCTCCACTTT.

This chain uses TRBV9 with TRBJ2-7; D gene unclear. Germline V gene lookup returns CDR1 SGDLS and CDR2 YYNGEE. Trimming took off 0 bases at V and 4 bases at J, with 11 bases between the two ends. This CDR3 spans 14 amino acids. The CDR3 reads CASSVGSRPYEQYF. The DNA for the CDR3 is TGTGCCAGCAGCGTAGGTAGCAGACCGTACGAGCAGTACTTC.

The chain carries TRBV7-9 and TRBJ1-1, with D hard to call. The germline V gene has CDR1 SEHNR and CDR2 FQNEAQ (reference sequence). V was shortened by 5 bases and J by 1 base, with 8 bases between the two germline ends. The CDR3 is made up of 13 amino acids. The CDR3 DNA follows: TGTGCCAGCAGCCCGAGACAGAACACTGAAGCTTTCTTT. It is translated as CASSPRQNTEAFF.

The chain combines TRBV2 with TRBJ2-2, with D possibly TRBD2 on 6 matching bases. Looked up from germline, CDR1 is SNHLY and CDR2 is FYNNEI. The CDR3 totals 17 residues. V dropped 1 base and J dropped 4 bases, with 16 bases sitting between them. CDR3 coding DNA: TGTGCCAGCAGTGAAGACCACCGCAGGGAGGTCACCGGGGAGCTGTTTTTT. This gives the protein CASSEDHRREVTGELFF. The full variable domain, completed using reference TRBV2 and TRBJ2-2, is EPEVTQTPSHQVTQMGQEVILRCVPISNHLYFYWYRQILGQKVEFLVSFYNNEISEKSEIFDDQFSVERPDGSNFTLKIRSTKLEDSAMYFCASSEDHRREVTGELFFGEGSRLTVL.

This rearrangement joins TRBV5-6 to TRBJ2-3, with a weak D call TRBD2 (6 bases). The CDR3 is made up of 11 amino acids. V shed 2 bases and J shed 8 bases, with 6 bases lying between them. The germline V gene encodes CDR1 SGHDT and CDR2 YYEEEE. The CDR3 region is CASSFSGTQYF. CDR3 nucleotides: TGTGCCAGCAGCTTTAGCGGTACGCAGTATTTT.